Listed below are T cell receptor beta chains from one sample, sequenced in a study of cytomegalovirus exposure and HLA in healthy donors. Clones were read by immunoSEQ multiplex PCR, and TCRdb kept only the in-frame ones, dropping some. The data hold roughly 130,000 clones, with about 80% observed a single time. The material sequenced was PBMCs. The receptors were sampled from a girl aged 2-9 years in good health and CMV-seronegative. CDR3s include the opening cysteine and the closing phenylalanine or tryptophan. Each record gives: D gene, V gene, J gene, clone size, CDR3 protein, CDR3 DNA. D genes are given only for firm matches. Rows may omit the clone size; those that give it use once, few, many or a size class.

>.|TRBV4-1|TRBJ2-2|once
CASSLAGQGNGELFF
TGCGCCAGCAGCCTGGCCGGCCAGGGTAACGGGGAGCTGTTTTTT
>TRBD2|TRBV28|TRBJ2-2|.
CASILAGARNTGELFF
TGTGCCAGCATCTTAGCGGGAGCGCGGAACACCGGGGAGCTGTTTTTT
>.|TRBV10-3|TRBJ2-5|once
CAIREAGETQYF
TGTGCCATCAGAGAGGCGGGGGAGACCCAGTACTTC
>.|TRBV7-2|TRBJ2-3|.
CASSLAARYTDTQYF
TGTGCCAGCAGCTTAGCGGCCAGGTACACAGATACGCAGTATTTT
>.|TRBV4-1|TRBJ1-4|.
CASSPRLQAANEKLFF
TGCGCCAGCAGCCCTCGTCTGCAGGCCGCTAATGAAAAACTGTTTTTT
>TRBD2|TRBV4-3|TRBJ2-2|.
CASSQGLAASSNTGELFF
TGCGCCAGCAGCCAAGGACTAGCGGCGAGCTCGAACACCGGGGAGCTGTTTTTT
>.|TRBV21-1|TRBJ2-1|.
CASSKREGLFF
TGTGCCAGCAGCAAAAGGGAGGGGCTGTTCTTC
>TRBD2|TRBV19|TRBJ2-4|.
CASSMGRLAGDKAKNIQYF
TGTGCCAGTAGTATGGGTAGACTAGCGGGAGACAAGGCCAAAAACATTCAGTACTTC
>.|TRBV25-1|TRBJ2-1|.
CASSTTSGSYNEQFF
TGTGCCAGCAGTACGACGAGCGGTTCCTACAATGAGCAGTTCTTC
>TRBD1|TRBV27|TRBJ1-2|.
CASSLFKTGGNRYTF
TGTGCCAGCAGTTTATTCAAGACAGGGGGTAATCGCTACACCTTC
>.|TRBV7-7|TRBJ2-5|.
CASSSSSRQEAQYF
TGTGCTAGCAGCTCCTCTAGCAGGCAAGAGGCCCAGTACTTC